This TCR beta chain was retrieved from a study of T cells in Graves' hyperthyroidism and ophthalmopathy (dated by TCRdb to about 2019). The study in broad terms: Peripheral blood samples were taken at the time of initial diagnosis, prior to any treatment. Thyroid tissue and blood T-cell repertoires from six or seven Graves' hyperthyroidism patients were also compared in the study. Once sampling was done, hyperthyroidism patients were given methimazole at a starting dose of 30 mg daily, whereas ophthalmopathy patients were given high-dose intravenous methylprednisolone. Prospective prediction of ophthalmopathy was tested in an independent validation cohort of 18 to 20 hyperthyroidism patients and 15 to 17 patients who later progressed to ophthalmopathy. For training and testing, the roughly 100 patients in the discovery cohort were randomly divided in a 7:3 ratio. TCR V-J signatures able to tell the groups apart were searched for in a discovery cohort of about a hundred patients, of whom 43 had Graves' ophthalmopathy and under 65 had stable Graves' hyperthyroidism. TCR Vbeta CDR3 sequencing of approximately 140 peripheral blood samples (approximately 44 ophthalmopathy, about 80 hyperthyroidism and approximately 17 progressor patients) is reported in the paper. Paper-wide results and their limitations: Most expanded thyroid clonotypes (frequency above 0.001) were also detected in blood, suggesting blood repertoires may reflect thyroid immune responses. Sample size was not statistically predetermined, and blinding of investigators to group allocation was not performed. In validation, progression to ophthalmopathy was predicted by the model with roughly 71% sensitivity and just over 72% specificity, a median of approximately 6.5 months before onset. A model built on a 13 V-J signature distinguished ophthalmopathy from stable hyperthyroidism, reaching 85% to 90% sensitivity and about 81% specificity in cross-validation and 80%/75% in testing.

Stable Graves' hyperthyroidism was defined as the absence of progression to ophthalmopathy over 18 months of follow-up. Hyperthyroidism patients were newly diagnosed, with disease duration under 2 months, and aged 18 to 65 years. Any patient with an uncontrolled infection, another autoimmune disease, pregnancy or lactation was excluded. Diagnoses were based on clinical symptoms, serum thyroxine and TRAb, thyroid ultrasound and orbital computed tomography. Ficoll-Paque density gradient centrifugation was used to isolate PBMCs from 8 to 10 ml of fresh peripheral blood. Total RNA was extracted using Trizol reagent, and RNA quality was assessed on an Agilent 2100 Bioanalyzer. CDR1 and CDR2 (MNHEY, SVGAGI) derive from the germline V gene. Counted from cysteine to phenylalanine, this CDR3 has 15 amino acids. Only the CDR3 DNA stays, 45 bases, in frame from base 1. V loses 3 bases, J loses 5 bases, and the germline ends lie 16 bases apart.

The TCR beta CDR3 regions were amplified from RNA transcripts. For the first round of RT-PCR on the TCR CDR3, the HTBI primer set was used together with the Qiagen OneStep RT-PCR kit. Libraries were constructed in a second round of multiplex PCR, after which size selection and purification were carried out. Sequencing of the libraries was done on an Illumina HiSeq2000 using paired-end 100 bp reads. In the source study's methods: SOAPnuke was used to process the raw data, removing reads that contained adapters or uncalled bases, had a mean Phred below 15, or lacked an exact match to the constant primer or identifier. High-quality paired reads were merged using COPE v1.2.5, and each unique nucleotide sequence was defined as a clonotype. MiTCR v1.1 was used to align the clonotypes against IMGT TRBV, TRBD and TRBJ reference segments. Only V-J combinations with frequency above 0.0001, covering roughly 99% of repertoires, were analysed. The TCS score was defined as the ratio of F50 (clonal expansion) to E x V (chaos), calculated using BLOSUM62-based TCRdist between CDR3 peptides within each V-J. Welch's t-statistics and random forest reduced fewer than 550 V-J features to roughly 13, which were used in a naive Bayes classifier (R e1071). Starting from the raw public reads, TCRdb applied fastp trimming at Q25, assembled clones with MiXCR and retained in-frame beta chains. Entries are consolidated by CDR3 protein sequence, retaining the most common genes and DNA. The V and J calls shown here were made by TCRdb, not taken from the authors' results. The sample includes some 560,000 distinct CDR3 sequences, with 15% to 18% observed a single time. The biggest ten clones account for around 6.6% of the sample.

About this clonotype itself: No cognate antigen has been identified for it. No clone much larger than this one lies a single base away; base qualities are absent.

The sequencing sample was made of blood. The chain was built from TRBV6-5 and TRBJ1-1, with the identity of the D gene unclear. The sequence was obtained from a young woman with Graves' hyperthyroidism. The CDR3 loop reads CASSYHRFEETEAFF. The DNA sequence follows: TGTGCCAGCAGTTATCACCGATTCGAGGAAACTGAAGCTTTCTTT.